This T cell receptor (beta chain) was found in a study of early T cells in non-severe SARS-CoV-2 infection. As for the study in general: Whole-blood bulk RNA, unsorted, was sequenced, and chains were unpaired.

The study's findings and limits: Missing private and CD4 specificities, VDJdb matching favored anti-spike CD8 responses.

This CDR3 contains 14 residues. Germline loops: CDR1 SQVTM, CDR2 ANQGSEA. The ends lost 3 bases at V and 6 bases at J; junction bases unmatched: 7. Tagging with unique molecular identifiers was applied to individual cDNA molecules. TCRdb recomputed calls from the 5' RACE reads with MiXCR, one row per CDR3 protein. The data show some 64,000 distinct CDR3 sequences, 20% to 25% seen once. This clonotype was observed a few times. The antigen remains unidentified. This chain joins TRBV29-1 and TRBJ1-2; TRBD1 matches at 10 bases. The sequence derives from an adult who was a healthcare worker with PCR-confirmed SARS-CoV-2 infection or an uninfected control (not recorded which). Sequences were derived from whole blood, sampled at baseline. The CDR3 region has the DNA TGCAGCGTTGAGGGCGGACAGGGGGTGGATGGCTACACCTTC. Its protein product is CSVEGGQGVDGYTF.